A single T cell receptor beta chain is shown here with its context. This receptor's antigen is unknown. Base quality data are lacking; no much larger clone is found one base away. The sample comes from a study of T cells in Graves' hyperthyroidism and ophthalmopathy (dated by TCRdb to between 2018 and 2020). For the study in its entirety: Peripheral blood was sampled at the time of initial diagnosis, prior to any treatment. TCR V-J signatures able to tell the groups apart were searched for in a discovery cohort of approximately 95 patients, of whom around 43 had Graves' ophthalmopathy and about 60 had stable Graves' hyperthyroidism. For training and testing, the 100 patients in the discovery cohort were randomly divided in a 7:3 ratio. Prospective prediction of ophthalmopathy was tested in an independent validation cohort of some 20 hyperthyroidism patients and around 16 patients who later progressed to ophthalmopathy. Thyroid tissue and blood T-cell repertoires from about 6 Graves' hyperthyroidism patients were also compared in the study. The paper describes TCR Vbeta CDR3 sequencing of 135 peripheral blood samples, made up of 43 ophthalmopathy patients, 70 to 80 hyperthyroidism patients and roughly 17 progressor patients. Once sampling was done, hyperthyroidism patients were given methimazole at a starting dose of 30 mg daily, whereas ophthalmopathy patients were given high-dose intravenous methylprednisolone.

Hyperthyroidism patients were newly diagnosed, with disease duration under 2 months, and aged 18 to 65 years. Exclusion was applied to patients with uncontrolled infections, other autoimmune diseases, pregnancy or lactation. Clinical symptoms, serum thyroxine and TRAb, thyroid ultrasound, and orbital computed tomography formed the basis for the diagnoses. Blood from progressor patients was collected at the time of first diagnosis with hyperthyroidism, before any ophthalmopathy symptoms had appeared. PBMCs were separated from 8 to 10 ml of fresh peripheral blood using Ficoll-Paque density gradient centrifugation. Progressor patients were defined as those initially diagnosed with Graves' hyperthyroidism in whom ophthalmopathy developed during follow-up. Total RNA was extracted using Trizol reagent, and RNA quality was assessed on an Agilent 2100 Bioanalyzer. Study-wide conclusions, independent of this receptor: No statistical method was used to fix the sample size in advance, and group allocation was not hidden from the investigators. A model built on a 13 V-J signature distinguished ophthalmopathy from stable hyperthyroidism, reaching around 87% sensitivity and approximately 83% specificity in cross-validation and 80%/75% in testing. In validation, progression to ophthalmopathy was predicted by the model with around 71% sensitivity and 72% to 80% specificity, a median of roughly 6 months before onset. Most expanded thyroid clonotypes (frequency above 0.001) were also detected in blood, suggesting blood repertoires may reflect thyroid immune responses.

Deletion took 1 base off V and 0 bases off J, with a span of 15 bases between the germline ends. The germline V gene yields KGHSH for CDR1 and LQKENI for CDR2. From its cysteine to its phenylalanine, the CDR3 spans 17 amino acids. Only CDR3 DNA remains: 51 bases, in frame from the first base. TCR beta CDR3 regions were amplified from RNA transcripts. For the first round of RT-PCR on the TCR CDR3, the HTBI primer set was used together with the Qiagen OneStep RT-PCR kit. Libraries were constructed in a second round of multiplex PCR, after which size selection and purification were performed. Libraries were sequenced paired-end with 100 bp reads on an Illumina HiSeq2000. For the original study's pipeline: SOAPnuke was used to process the raw data, throwing out any read that contained adapters or uncalled bases, had a mean Phred below 15, or lacked an exact constant-primer or identifier match. COPE v1.2.5 was used to merge high-quality paired reads, and clonotypes were defined as unique nucleotide sequences. MiTCR v1.1 was used to align clonotypes to the IMGT TRBV, TRBD and TRBJ reference segments. The analysis included only V-J combinations with a frequency above 0.0001, which together covered more than 99% of the repertoires. The TCS score was defined as the ratio of F50 (clonal expansion) to E x V (chaos), calculated using BLOSUM62-based TCRdist between CDR3 peptides within each V-J. Welch's t-statistics and random forest reduced 500 to 550 V-J features to roughly 13, which were used in a naive Bayes classifier (R e1071). Clones were called with MiXCR by TCRdb after fastp trimmed the public reads at Q25, and only in-frame beta chains were retained. Rows are unified per CDR3 protein, each entry keeping the most common DNA and genes. The V and J calls were determined by TCRdb, not by the authors. For this sample there are more than 550,000 distinct CDR3 sequences; about 17% appear just once. The top ten clones comprise over 15% of the sample.

Sequencing was carried out using blood. The clonotype was recovered from a woman aged 50 to 60 with Graves' hyperthyroidism that later progressed to Graves' ophthalmopathy. The chain employs TRBV18 and TRBJ1-1; tentative D gene TRBD1, with 5 bases matching. The DNA sequence is as follows: TGTGCCAGCTCACCACAACGGGGGTATAACATGAACACTGAAGCTTTCTTT. Its coded protein is CASSPQRGYNMNTEAFF.